This T cell receptor beta chain was sequenced in a study of blood T cells in healthy people across ages. The use of a sample-barcoded 5' primer and a J-beta primer mix characterized a second PCR of roughly 6 to 11 cycles. TCRdb passed the 5' RACE reads through MiXCR, listing each CDR3 protein once. Here the sample spans about 1.4 million distinct CDR3 sequences, approximately 59% being singletons. This CDR3 is built from 16 residues. With V trimmed by 2 bases and J by 2 bases, 6 bases remained unmatched. The germline V gene has CDR1 MNHEY and CDR2 SMNVEV (reference sequence). The sequence came from a young man in good health. This chain joins TRBV27 and TRBJ2-7, with 10 bases matching TRBD2. The sample comprised blood. The CDR3 DNA is TGTGCCAGCAGTTTAGACGGACTAGCGGTAGCCTACGAGCAGTACTTC. Translation gives CASSLDGLAVAYEQYF.